The 31 T cell receptor beta chains in this list originate from one sample, sequenced in a study of T cells in Graves' hyperthyroidism and ophthalmopathy (dated by TCRdb to between 2018 and 2021). Receptor libraries were prepared by multiplex PCR. TCRdb lists the instrument as Illumina HiSeq 2000. TCR beta CDR3 regions were amplified from RNA transcripts. A first-round RT-PCR of the TCR CDR3 used the HTBI primer set with the Qiagen OneStep RT-PCR kit. TCRdb cleaned the public reads at Q25 with fastp, built clones with MiXCR and kept in-frame beta chains. Each entry merges the rows of one CDR3 protein and shows their most common DNA and genes. Present in this sample are approximately 510,000 distinct CDR3 sequences, about 20% of which were seen just once. 26% of the sample comes from the top ten. Sequencing input: blood. These receptors were collected from a man between 18 and 35 years old with Graves' hyperthyroidism.

This clonotype was observed at least ten times. The V call is TRBV24-1, the J call TRBJ2-5; 10 bases are a match to TRBD2. The junction had 8 bases not matched to a gene; V was cut back by 7 bases and J by 7 bases. The germline gives CDR1 KGHDR, CDR2 SFDVKD. The CDR3 length is 14 residues. CDR3 sequence: CATSGLAEDVTQYF. The DNA for the CDR3 is TGTGCCACCAGCGGACTAGCGGAGGATGTGACCCAGTACTTC.

This clonotype was seen more than once but under ten times. Its ends do not fully match the called genes, so a read error is possible. The chain has TRBV6-1 and TRBJ1-3; D is unresolved. The germline V gene encodes CDR1 MNHNS and CDR2 SASEGT. The CDR3 consists of 14 residues. The chain's CDR3 is CASSEYMAGNTISF. The CDR3 bases are TGTGCCAGCAGTGAATATATGGCTGGAAACACCATATCTTTT.

This clonotype was observed at least ten times. V usage is TRBV25-1 and J usage is TRBJ2-5; TRBD1 is a possible D gene (7 bases). Trimming took 4 bases from V and 6 from J, leaving 15 bases between them. The CDR3 totals 14 residues. In germline, CDR1 is MGHDK, CDR2 SYGVNS. The CDR3 DNA reads as TGTGCCAGCAGTGTAGGAGGGGGCATACAGACCCAGTACTTC. Its protein product is CASSVGGGIQTQYF.

This clonotype showed up many times. The rearrangement links TRBV20-1 to TRBJ1-5; unclear D gene. Between the trimmed V and J ends, which lost 2 bases and 1 base, there was a span of 3 bases. Germline CDR1 reads DFQATT; CDR2 reads SNEGSKA (reference sequence). CDR3 length: 12 amino acids. The CDR3 nucleotides are TGCAGTGCTAGATGGAGCAATCAGCCCCAGCATTTT. It translates to CSARWSNQPQHF.

This chain joins TRBV28 and TRBJ1-4; D unresolved. This CDR3 comprises 15 residues. Trimming shortened V by 2 bases and J by 3 bases, and 10 bases separated the two germline ends. Germline lookup yields CDR1 MDHEN and CDR2 SYDVKM. The chain's CDR3 is CASSLLPWANEKLFF. The CDR3 DNA follows: TGTGCCAGCAGTTTACTCCCATGGGCTAATGAAAAACTGTTTTTT.

This clonotype was counted ten times or more. The chain carries TRBV7-9 and TRBJ1-1, with a possible D match to TRBD1 (5 bases). This CDR3 has 12 residues. CDR1 and CDR2 from the germline V gene are SEHNR and FQNEAQ (reference sequence). The V end was cut by 5 bases, the J end by 11 bases, with 15 bases between. This CDR3 reads CASSRGGDEAFF. Written as DNA, the CDR3 is TGTGCCAGCAGCCGAGGAGGGGATGAGGCTTTCTTT. The full variable domain, its missing parts supplied by reference TRBV7-9 and TRBJ1-1, is DTGVSQNPRHKITKRGQNVTFRCDPISEHNRLYWYRQTLGQGPEFLTYFQNEAQLEKSRLLSDRFSAERPKGSFSTLEIQRTEQGDSAMYLCASSRGGDEAFFGQGTRLTVV.

There are many counts of this clonotype. The chain has TRBV4-1 and TRBJ2-5; D is undetermined. The ends were cut back, 3 bases at V and 5 bases at J, with 19 bases in the middle. This CDR3 has 16 amino acids. Germline V CDR1 and CDR2: MGHRA, YSYEKL. The DNA of the CDR3 is TGCGCCAGCAGCCAGGTTCCACTTCCCCACCTCGAGACCCAGTACTTC. Translating it yields CASSQVPLPHLETQYF.

This clonotype has a handful of counts. The V and J genes are TRBV5-6 and TRBJ2-2, with 9 bases identical to TRBD1. The J segment lost 4 bases and the V segment lost 0 bases, leaving 4 bases of the junction unmatched. The CDR3 sequence is 16 residues long. The germline gives CDR1 SGHDT, CDR2 YYEEEE. CDR3 sequence: CASSLAGTGSTGELFF. The CDR3, as DNA: TGTGCCAGCAGCTTGGCCGGGACAGGGAGCACCGGGGAGCTGTTTTTT. Supplemented by reference TRBV5-6 and TRBJ2-2, the full variable domain reads DAGVTQSPTHLIKTRGQQVTLRCSPKSGHDTVSWYQQALGQGPQFIFQYYEEEERQRGNFPDRFSGHQFPNYSSELNVNALLLGDSALYLCASSLAGTGSTGELFFGEGSRLTVL.

This clonotype was observed at least ten times. In DNA form, the CDR3 reads TGTGCCAGCGGTGTGGGTCCCACTGAAGCTTTCTTT. Protein: CASGVGPTEAFF. J is TRBJ1-1 and V is TRBV6-1; D call uncertain. This CDR3 spans 12 amino acids. Trimming pared 8 bases from V and 4 bases from J, leaving 11 bases between. The germline gives CDR1 MNHNS, CDR2 SASEGT.

The chain joins TRBV27 to TRBJ2-7, with unresolved D. The CDR3 is 13 amino acids. CDR1 is MNHEY and CDR2 is SMNVEV in the germline V gene (reference sequence). Between the trimmed V and J ends, which lost 6 bases and 0 bases, there was a span of 9 bases. CDR3 coding DNA: TGTGCCAGCAGATATGCGGTCTCCTACGAGCAGTACTTC. Amino acid sequence: CASRYAVSYEQYF.

This clonotype has at least ten counts. V gene TRBV9 combines with J gene TRBJ2-7; 8 bases line up with TRBD1. This CDR3 comprises 15 residues. With V trimmed by 3 bases and J by 4 bases, 9 bases remained unmatched. Germline V gene lookup returns CDR1 SGDLS and CDR2 YYNGEE. DNA for the CDR3: TGTGCCAGCAGCGAGGGAGGCCAGGGGGCATACGAGCAGTACTTC. Its protein product is CASSEGGQGAYEQYF.

The chain recombines TRBV12-3 or TRBV12-4 with TRBJ1-1; the D is unclear. Trimming took 5 bases from V and 4 from J, leaving 11 bases between them. This CDR3 spans 13 amino acids. CDR3 loop: CASSPREVTEAFF. In DNA, the CDR3 is TGTGCCAGCAGTCCTAGGGAGGTCACTGAAGCTTTCTTT.

There are a few counts of this clonotype. The CDR3 DNA reads TGTGCCAGCAGCCTGGGGGGGAACTCATATGGCGGCTACACCTTC. This sequence encodes CASSLGGNSYGGYTF. The rearrangement joins TRBV7-2 to TRBJ1-2, with D perhaps matching TRBD1 (5 bases). The V end was cut by 5 bases, the J end by 8 bases, with 21 bases between. Looked up from germline, CDR1 is SGHTA and CDR2 is FQGNSA. This CDR3 has 15 amino acids. The full variable domain, rest sourced from reference TRBV7-2 and TRBJ1-2, is GAGVSQSPSNKVTEKGKDVELRCDPISGHTALYWYRQSLGQGLEFLIYFQGNSAPDKSGLPSDRFSAERTGGSVSTLTIQRTQQEDSAVYLCASSLGGNSYGGYTFGSGTRLTVV.

At least ten counts were recorded for this clonotype. This chain links TRBV11-2 with TRBJ1-1; 7 bases agree with TRBD1. The CDR3 covers 16 residues. With V trimmed by 0 bases and J by 4 bases, 8 bases remained unmatched. Germline loops: CDR1 SGHAT, CDR2 FQNNGV. In DNA, the CDR3 is TGTGCCAGCAGCTTAGAATCCACCAGGGGGAGCACTGAAGCTTTCTTT. Its translation: CASSLESTRGSTEAFF.

This clonotype came up a few times. Germline and junction disagree at one end, which may indicate a read error. The rearrangement uses TRBV28 and TRBJ2-4; 9 positions match TRBD1. The CDR3 has 17 residues. The germline CDR1 and CDR2 sequences are MDHEN and SYDVKM. CDR3 sequence: CASSLPQGAGAKNIKYF. The DNA of the CDR3 is TGTGCCAGCAGTCTACCACAGGGGGCTGGGGCCAAAAACATTAAGTACTTC. Drawing the rest from reference TRBV28 and TRBJ2-4, the complete variable domain is DVKVTQSSRYLVKRTGEKVFLECVQDMDHENMFWYRQDPGLGLRLIYFSYDVKMKEKGDIPEGYSVSREKKERFSLILESASTNQTSMYLCASSLPQGAGAKNIKYFGAGTRLSVL.

V usage is TRBV10-3 and J usage is TRBJ1-2; a possible D gene is TRBD1 (6 bases). Germline CDR1 is ENHRY and CDR2 is SYGVKD. CDR3 length: 16 amino acids. Deletions cut 4 bases from V and 0 bases from J, with 15 bases between. The CDR3 DNA sequence: TGTGCCATCAGTGGGGGAACCGGGACACCTAACTATGGCTACACCTTC. Its protein is CAISGGTGTPNYGYTF.

This chain links TRBV27 with TRBJ1-5; D is perhaps TRBD1 (6 bases). V shed 4 bases and J shed 5 bases, with 12 bases lying between them. This CDR3 spans 14 amino acids. CDR1 MNHEY and CDR2 SMNVEV come from the germline V gene (reference sequence). CDR3 loop: CASSSRQVDQPQHF. The CDR3 coding sequence is TGTGCCAGCAGTTCCCGACAGGTCGATCAGCCCCAGCATTTT.

In this sample, this clonotype turned up many times. The rearrangement joins TRBV7-3 to TRBJ1-2; D call uncertain. CDR3 length equals 11 residues. From germline, CDR1 is SGHTA and CDR2 FQGTGA. V lost 2 bases to trimming and J lost 6 bases, with 4 bases between them. The CDR3, as DNA: TGTGCCAGCAGCTTAGTTCATGGCTACACCTTC. Protein sequence: CASSLVHGYTF.

This chain connects TRBV19 to TRBJ1-2, with D unresolved. CDR1 is LNHDA, CDR2 SQIVND, per germline (reference sequence). CDR3 length: 14 residues. Trimming took 4 bases from V and 5 from J, leaving 14 bases between them. This chain's CDR3 is CASSTQEGWYGYTF. CDR3 in DNA: TGTGCCAGTAGTACCCAGGAGGGTTGGTATGGCTACACCTTC.

Comment on this clonotype: A much larger clone differs by one base, so this may be a read error. The DNA for the CDR3 is TGTGCCAGCAGCTTTGGGGAAAACATTCAGTACTTC. It specifies CASSFGENIQYF. This rearrangement joins TRBV11-2 to TRBJ2-4; no clear D gene. Germline CDR1 SGHAT, CDR2 FQNNGV. The V gene lost 3 bases and the J gene lost 5 bases, with 5 bases spanning the gap. The CDR3 contains 12 residues.

This clonotype was detected ten times or more. V and J are TRBV28 and TRBJ1-2; D remains unclear. Trimming removed 6 bases from V and 8 bases from J, with 16 bases in between. The CDR3 length is 13 residues. The germline V gene has CDR1 MDHEN and CDR2 SYDVKM. The CDR3 sequence: CASSSGRYDGYTF. Here the CDR3 DNA reads TGTGCCAGCAGCTCCGGACGGTACGACGGCTACACCTTC.

This clonotype showed up many times. V usage is TRBV4-2 and J usage is TRBJ2-7; D might be TRBD1 (6 bases). The CDR3 loop spans 16 amino acids. Germline V gene sequence: CDR1 LGHNA, CDR2 YNFKEQ. With 0 bases removed from V and 5 bases from J, the gap between germline ends came to 17 bases. This chain's CDR3 is CASSQEEGQGGHEQYF. The CDR3 nucleotides are TGTGCCAGCAGCCAAGAAGAGGGACAAGGAGGACACGAGCAGTACTTC.

The chain combines TRBV19 with TRBJ2-7; a possible D gene is TRBD1 (6 bases). The CDR3 contains 13 residues. The V end was cut by 4 bases, the J end by 4 bases, with 11 bases between. The V gene's germline CDR1 is LNHDA and CDR2 SQIVND (reference sequence). The CDR3 is CASSRDTNYEQYF. CDR3 DNA sequence: TGTGCCAGTAGTAGGGACACCAATTACGAGCAGTACTTC.

This clonotype was found a few times. CDR3 nucleotide sequence: TGCGCCAGCAGCCAAGATATCGGGGAGCAGTACTTC. It translates to CASSQDIGEQYF. This sequence joins TRBV4-1 and TRBJ2-7; D is undetermined. V gave up 0 bases and J gave up 7 bases, with 7 bases separating them. Germline-derived CDR1 and CDR2 are MGHRA and YSYEKL. This CDR3 has 12 amino acids.

The rearrangement joins TRBV11-2 to TRBJ1-5; D may be TRBD1 (5 bases). The CDR3 runs 18 residues. Germline assignment: CDR1 SGHAT and CDR2 FQNNGV. V lost 0 bases, J lost 6 bases, and 21 bases lay in between. The CDR3: CASSLDGINGQGGQPQHF. Here the CDR3 DNA reads TGTGCCAGCAGCTTAGATGGGATAAATGGGCAGGGCGGTCAGCCCCAGCATTTT.

This clonotype was detected many times. The rearrangement uses TRBV30 and TRBJ1-3; D unclear. Germline V lookup: CDR1 GTSNPN, CDR2 SVGIG (reference sequence). Trimming removed 2 bases at V and 0 bases at J, with 8 bases between. The CDR3 runs to 14 residues. The CDR3, as DNA: TGTGCCTGGAGTAGAGGGAGCTCTGGAAACACCATATATTTT. Translation gives CAWSRGSSGNTIYF. Full variable domain (rest looked up from reference TRBV30 and TRBJ1-3): SQTIHQWPATLVQPVGSPLSLECTVEGTSNPNLYWYRQAAGRGLQLLFYSVGIGQISSEVPQNLSASRPQDRQFILSSKKLLLSDSGFYLCAWSRGSSGNTIYFGEGSWLTVV.

This clonotype came up many times. The J gene is TRBJ2-5, the V gene TRBV12-3 or TRBV12-4, with 8 bases aligning to TRBD1. The CDR3 loop spans 14 amino acids. V shed 5 bases and J 2 bases; nucleotides not matched to a gene: 4. Here the CDR3 DNA reads TGTGCCAGCAGTACAGGGGGGTTACAAGAGACCCAGTACTTC. Protein: CASSTGGLQETQYF.

The chain is built from TRBV27 and TRBJ2-2; 7 bases agree with TRBD2. Unmatched junction bases numbered 12, after V lost 5 bases and J lost 0 bases. The CDR3 runs 18 residues. The germline V gene encodes CDR1 MNHEY and CDR2 SMNVEV (reference sequence). The CDR3 nucleotides read TGTGCCAGCAGTCTAAATCCTACTAGCGTCGCGAACACCGGGGAGCTGTTTTTT. Residues: CASSLNPTSVANTGELFF.

This clonotype was seen repeatedly, ten times or more. The chain has TRBV5-1 and TRBJ2-7; D unclear. Germline V lookup: CDR1 SGHRS, CDR2 YFSETQ. Trimming shortened V by 7 bases and J by 0 bases, and 17 bases separated the two germline ends. This CDR3 comprises 15 residues. The chain's CDR3 is CASCASAQCSYEQYF. The CDR3 DNA reads TGCGCCAGCTGCGCCTCGGCCCAATGCTCCTACGAGCAGTACTTC.

The table lists this clonotype with many counts. The chain uses TRBV5-1 and TRBJ2-7, with 7 bases identical to TRBD1. V shed 1 base and J 0 bases; nucleotides not matched to a gene: 4. Germline values: CDR1 SGHRS, CDR2 YFSETQ. The CDR3 is 15 residues long. DNA of the CDR3: TGCGCCAGCAGCTTGTGGAAGGGGGCCTCCTACGAGCAGTACTTC. Translation gives CASSLWKGASYEQYF.

In its sample, this clonotype was seen many times. The gene calls are TRBV28 and TRBJ1-1; no definite D call. Germline V lookup: CDR1 MDHEN, CDR2 SYDVKM. The CDR3 spans 17 residues. V was cut by 8 bases and J by 0 bases, with 22 bases left in between. The CDR3 loop reads CASVAMRRRLMNTEAFF. The CDR3 bases are TGTGCCAGCGTCGCCATGAGGCGTCGGTTAATGAACACTGAAGCTTTCTTT.